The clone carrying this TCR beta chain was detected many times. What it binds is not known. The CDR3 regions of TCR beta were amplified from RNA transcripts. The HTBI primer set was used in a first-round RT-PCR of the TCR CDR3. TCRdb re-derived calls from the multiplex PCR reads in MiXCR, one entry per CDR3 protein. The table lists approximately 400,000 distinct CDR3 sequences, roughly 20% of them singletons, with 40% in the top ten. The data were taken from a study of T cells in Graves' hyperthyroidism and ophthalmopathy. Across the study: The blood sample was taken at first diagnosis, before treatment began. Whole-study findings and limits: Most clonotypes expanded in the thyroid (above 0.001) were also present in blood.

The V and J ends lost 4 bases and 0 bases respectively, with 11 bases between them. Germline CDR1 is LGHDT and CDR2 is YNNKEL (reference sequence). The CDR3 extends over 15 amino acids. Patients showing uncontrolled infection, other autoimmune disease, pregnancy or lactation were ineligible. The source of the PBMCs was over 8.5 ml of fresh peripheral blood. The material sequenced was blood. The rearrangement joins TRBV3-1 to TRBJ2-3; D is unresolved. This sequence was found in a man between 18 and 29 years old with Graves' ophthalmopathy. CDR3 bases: TGTGCCAGCAGCCGCAGACCTTCCAGCACAGATACGCAGTATTTT. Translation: CASSRRPSSTDTQYF.